One and the same sample provided the 12 T cell receptor beta chains below, sequenced in a study of cytomegalovirus exposure and HLA in healthy donors. The primer mix had 60 Vbeta and 13 Jbeta primers. TCRdb's table, derived via immunoSEQ multiplex PCR, lists solely in-frame clones and lacks some. The data hold 55,000 to 70,000 clones, with 65% to 80% observed a single time. Sequenced sample: PBMCs. The receptors were gathered from a man in his forties in good health and CMV-seropositive.

The V gene is TRBV7-2, the J gene TRBJ1-4; D gene ambiguous. Germline CDR1 reads SGHTA; CDR2 reads FQGNSA. Trimming shortened V by 6 bases and J by 8 bases, and 16 bases separated the two germline ends. CDR3 length equals 14 residues. The CDR3 nucleotides are TGTGCCAGCAGTTTGACTGGCGGGAAAGAAAAACTGTTTTTT. The encoded protein is CASSLTGGKEKLFF.

The J gene is TRBJ2-7, the V gene TRBV25-1, with 9 bases matching TRBD1. J gave up 5 bases and V 0 bases, and 5 bases lay outside the gene matches. Germline V gene lookup returns CDR1 MGHDK and CDR2 SYGVNS. This CDR3 spans 15 amino acids. The CDR3 nucleotides are TGTGCCAGCAGTGAATATTTAAACAGGGGGCACGAGCAGTACTTC. Translation: CASSEYLNRGHEQYF.

This chain connects TRBV5-1 to TRBJ2-3, with TRBD2 matching 8 bases. Germline V CDR1 and CDR2: SGHRS, YFSETQ. V shed 8 bases and J 4 bases; nucleotides not matched to a gene: 9. The CDR3 contains 14 residues. This CDR3 reads CASRGGLSADTQYF. The CDR3 region has the DNA TGCGCCAGTCGGGGGGGCCTGAGCGCAGATACGCAGTATTTT.

A single count supports this clone. This chain links TRBV10-3 with TRBJ2-7; 11 bases agree with TRBD2. CDR3 size: 16 residues. CDR1 and CDR2 (germline): ENHRY, SYGVKD. The V gene end was trimmed by 4 bases and the J gene end by 4 bases; junction bases not matched to a gene: 9. Here the CDR3 DNA reads TGTGCCATCAGTGGGACTAGCGGGCTCAAATTGTACGAGCAGTACTTC. It is translated as CAISGTSGLKLYEQYF.

The rearrangement uses TRBV30 and TRBJ1-2; D might be TRBD1 (6 bases). The CDR3 is 15 amino acids. Looked up from germline, CDR1 is GTSNPN and CDR2 is SVGIG (reference sequence). V was clipped by 4 bases and J by 4 bases, with 19 bases between them. The CDR3 bases are TGTGCCTGGAACCCCTCAGGGGAGAGGGGCTATGGCTACACCTTC. Translated: CAWNPSGERGYGYTF.

This clone was seen just once. The V and J genes are TRBV6-1 and TRBJ1-1; no reliable D call. CDR1 and CDR2 from the germline V gene are MNHNS and SASEGT. CDR3 length equals 13 residues. Between the trimmed V and J ends, which lost 8 bases and 1 base, there was a span of 11 bases. This CDR3 reads CASGLSGNTEAFF. Here the CDR3 DNA reads TGTGCCAGCGGTCTCTCCGGGAACACTGAAGCTTTCTTT.

This chain uses TRBV10-3 with TRBJ2-4; 8 bases align to TRBD1. Unmatched junction bases numbered 10, after V lost 10 bases and J lost 8 bases. This CDR3 contains 13 residues. The germline V gene has CDR1 ENHRY and CDR2 SYGVKD. CDR3 region: CATRGQGGDIQYF. The CDR3 region has the DNA TGTGCCACCAGAGGACAGGGTGGGGACATTCAGTACTTC.

This chain uses TRBV9 with TRBJ1-4, with D maybe TRBD1 (6 bases). There are 16 residues in the CDR3. V lost 4 bases and J 8 bases, leaving 21 bases between the germline ends. Germline loops: CDR1 SGDLS, CDR2 YYNGEE. CDR3 loop: CASSQGTSTGKEKLFF. In DNA, the CDR3 is TGTGCCAGCAGCCAAGGGACATCGACAGGAAAGGAAAAACTGTTTTTT.

A few counts support this clone. This sequence joins TRBV6-5 and TRBJ2-3; 10 bases map to TRBD2. There are 15 residues in the CDR3. CDR1 is MNHEY and CDR2 is SVGAGI in the germline V gene. V shed 4 bases, J shed 3 bases, and the junction held 4 bases outside the gene matches. DNA of the CDR3: TGTGCCAGCAGTTTGGCGACTAGCGGGACAGATACGCAGTATTTT. Amino acids: CASSLATSGTDTQYF.

This clone was seen more than once but under ten times. This chain connects TRBV5-1 to TRBJ2-7; possible D gene TRBD2, 6 bases. Per the germline V gene, CDR1 is SGHRS and CDR2 is YFSETQ. V was trimmed by 4 bases and J by 3 bases, leaving 14 bases between them. CDR3 length equals 14 residues. This chain's CDR3 is CASSATPSDYEQYF. The CDR3 DNA sequence: TGCGCCAGCAGCGCAACCCCTAGCGACTACGAGCAGTACTTC.

The CDR3 protein is CASSRRAETNYGYTF. CDR3 nucleotide sequence: TGTGCCAGTAGCCGGAGGGCGGAAACTAACTATGGCTACACCTTC. The V call is TRBV19, the J call TRBJ1-2, with D hard to call. The V end was cut by 6 bases, the J end by 0 bases, with 14 bases between. This CDR3 is 15 amino acids long. The germline V gene encodes CDR1 LNHDA and CDR2 SQIVND (reference sequence).

The V and J genes are TRBV7-6 and TRBJ2-3, with 9 bases lining up with TRBD2. This CDR3 has 16 residues. Germline V gene lookup returns CDR1 SGHVS and CDR2 FNYEAQ. J lost 0 bases, V lost 5 bases, and 6 bases had no gene match. The CDR3 region has the DNA TGTGCCAGCAGCGGACGACTAGCGGCTAGCACAGATACGCAGTATTTT. This codes for CASSGRLAASTDTQYF.